A selection of T cell receptor beta chains follows, all from one sample in a study of blood T cells in healthy people across ages. MiXCR, run by TCRdb on the 5' RACE reads, gives a single entry per CDR3 protein. This sample carries about 760,000 distinct CDR3 sequences, 20% to 30% of them seen once, and the ten largest clones take roughly a tenth. This sample also belongs to another study, concerning T cells of mothers and their children.

Sequenced sample: blood. Receptors were obtained from a boy younger than 18 in good health. Both conserved end residues are part of each CDR3. Fields, in order: CDR3 DNA, CDR3 protein, V gene, J gene, D gene, clone size. The D gene is left open where the match is weak. Part of the rows lack a size; the others show once, few, many or a class for expanded clones.

cdr3_nt: TGTGCCAGCAGCTCCTGGACCAGGGTTGGATACGAGCAGTACTTC
cdr3_aa: CASSSWTRVGYEQYF
v_call: TRBV7-2
j_call: TRBJ2-7
d_call: NA
clone_size: few

cdr3_nt: TGTGCCAGCAGACAGGGCTGGGGTAATTCACCCCTCCACTTT
cdr3_aa: CASRQGWGNSPLHF
v_call: TRBV25-1
j_call: TRBJ1-6
d_call: NA
clone_size: few

cdr3_nt: TGTGCCAGCAGCCATGAGCGGGGCTACACCTTC
cdr3_aa: CASSHERGYTF
v_call: TRBV3-1
j_call: TRBJ1-2
d_call: NA
clone_size: NA

cdr3_nt: TGTGCCAGCAGCTTAGGGACAGGGGACCTAGTCCAGTACTTC
cdr3_aa: CASSLGTGDLVQYF
v_call: TRBV7-9
j_call: TRBJ2-4
d_call: TRBD1
clone_size: few

cdr3_nt: TGTGCCAGCAGCCTCACCTGGGTGGGGGCGCATACCTACCTTAGCACAGATACGCAGTATTTT
cdr3_aa: CASSLTWVGAHTYLSTDTQYF
v_call: TRBV11-2
j_call: TRBJ2-3
d_call: NA
clone_size: few

cdr3_nt: TGCAGCGTTGGGACAGGGTGGGAGCAGTACTTC
cdr3_aa: CSVGTGWEQYF
v_call: TRBV29-1
j_call: TRBJ2-7
d_call: TRBD1
clone_size: NA

cdr3_nt: TGTGCCAGCACCCAGCGGGGAAGGAACACTGAAGCTTTCTTT
cdr3_aa: CASTQRGRNTEAFF
v_call: TRBV2
j_call: TRBJ1-1
d_call: NA
clone_size: few

cdr3_nt: TGTGCCAGCTCACCGAGGGCAAAGACTAGCGGGTCCTCCTACGAGCAGTACTTC
cdr3_aa: CASSPRAKTSGSSYEQYF
v_call: TRBV18
j_call: TRBJ2-7
d_call: TRBD2
clone_size: few

cdr3_nt: TGTGCCAGCAGCCAAGGGACAGGGCCTAATGAAAAACTGTTTTTT
cdr3_aa: CASSQGTGPNEKLFF
v_call: TRBV7-9
j_call: TRBJ1-4
d_call: TRBD1
clone_size: few

cdr3_nt: TGTGCCAGCAGCCCCGGGACTAGCGGGAGGGCTAAAAACTTC
cdr3_aa: CASSPGTSGRAKNF
v_call: TRBV7-2
j_call: TRBJ2-5
d_call: TRBD2
clone_size: few

cdr3_nt: TGCGCCAGCAGCCAAGATCTCGGGACAGGGTTGAACACTGAAGCTTTCTTT
cdr3_aa: CASSQDLGTGLNTEAFF
v_call: TRBV4-3
j_call: TRBJ1-1
d_call: TRBD1
clone_size: NA

cdr3_nt: TGTGCCAGCAGCTCGCCGGGACAGGGGGCGATGGGAACTGAAGCTTTCTTT
cdr3_aa: CASSSPGQGAMGTEAFF
v_call: TRBV12-3/TRBV12-4
j_call: TRBJ1-1
d_call: TRBD1
clone_size: NA

cdr3_nt: TGTGCCAGCTCGCCCGGGACAGGGGAACTGGCCCAGTACTTC
cdr3_aa: CASSPGTGELAQYF
v_call: TRBV12-3/TRBV12-4
j_call: TRBJ2-5
d_call: TRBD1
clone_size: NA

cdr3_nt: TGCAGTGCTAGAGATCGTCGGACAGGGTTTTCTGAGCAGTTCTTC
cdr3_aa: CSARDRRTGFSEQFF
v_call: TRBV20-1
j_call: TRBJ2-1
d_call: TRBD1
clone_size: NA

cdr3_nt: TGCAGTGCTAGACTAGTTAACAATGAGCAGTTCTTC
cdr3_aa: CSARLVNNEQFF
v_call: TRBV20-1
j_call: TRBJ2-1
d_call: NA
clone_size: NA

cdr3_nt: TGTACCACCAGCAAGGGCGCCCTACGAGAGACCCAGTACTTC
cdr3_aa: CTTSKGALRETQYF
v_call: TRBV15
j_call: TRBJ2-5
d_call: NA
clone_size: NA

cdr3_nt: TGTGCCAGCAGCTCTGAGGCCCTCTCGGAGACCCAGTACTTC
cdr3_aa: CASSSEALSETQYF
v_call: TRBV9
j_call: TRBJ2-5
d_call: NA
clone_size: NA

cdr3_nt: TGTGCCAGCAGAAGGCCAAGCTCCTACAATGAGCAGTTCTTC
cdr3_aa: CASRRPSSYNEQFF
v_call: TRBV2
j_call: TRBJ2-1
d_call: NA
clone_size: NA

cdr3_nt: TGTGCCACCAGCAGAGAACCAGAGGGGAATTCACCCCTCCACTTT
cdr3_aa: CATSREPEGNSPLHF
v_call: TRBV15
j_call: TRBJ1-6
d_call: NA
clone_size: NA

cdr3_nt: TGTGCCAGCAGCCAGACGCCCCGGGACAGGGGGCTGGGTGAGCAGTTCTTC
cdr3_aa: CASSQTPRDRGLGEQFF
v_call: TRBV3-1
j_call: TRBJ2-1
d_call: TRBD1
clone_size: few

cdr3_nt: TGTGCCGGTAGTAGCGGGAACACTGAAGCTTTCTTT
cdr3_aa: CAGSSGNTEAFF
v_call: TRBV6-2/TRBV6-3
j_call: TRBJ1-1
d_call: NA
clone_size: NA

cdr3_nt: TGTGCCAGCAGCGAACCTAGCGGAGCGGGAGAAGAGACCCAGTACTTC
cdr3_aa: CASSEPSGAGEETQYF
v_call: TRBV7-9
j_call: TRBJ2-5
d_call: TRBD2
clone_size: many

cdr3_nt: TGTGCCAGCAGCTCTCAGGGGTCTTCCTACGAGCAGTACTTC
cdr3_aa: CASSSQGSSYEQYF
v_call: TRBV7-8
j_call: TRBJ2-7
d_call: NA
clone_size: NA

cdr3_nt: TGTGCCAGCAGTCTTAGGGTAGGGGGGCCCCCACAAGAGACCCAGTACTTC
cdr3_aa: CASSLRVGGPPQETQYF
v_call: TRBV7-2
j_call: TRBJ2-5
d_call: NA
clone_size: few

cdr3_nt: TGTGCCAGCAGCTTAAGTGCCGAGGAGGGTCGCGTCTACAATGAGCAGTTCTTC
cdr3_aa: CASSLSAEEGRVYNEQFF
v_call: TRBV7-2
j_call: TRBJ2-1
d_call: NA
clone_size: NA

cdr3_nt: TGTGCCAGCAGTTCCGGACAGGGTAAATCGCCCCAGCATTTT
cdr3_aa: CASSSGQGKSPQHF
v_call: TRBV28
j_call: TRBJ1-5
d_call: TRBD1
clone_size: NA

cdr3_nt: TGTGCCAGCAGTTTCGTGGCCAGAAAAGAGACCCAGTACTTC
cdr3_aa: CASSFVARKETQYF
v_call: TRBV28
j_call: TRBJ2-5
d_call: NA
clone_size: NA

cdr3_nt: TGCAGTGCTAGAGATGGGGGACAGAACTCCTACGAGCAGTACTTC
cdr3_aa: CSARDGGQNSYEQYF
v_call: TRBV20-1
j_call: TRBJ2-7
d_call: TRBD1
clone_size: NA

cdr3_nt: TGTGCCAGCAGCCGAGGGGTAGCGGGGCAAAACATTCAGTACTTC
cdr3_aa: CASSRGVAGQNIQYF
v_call: TRBV6-5
j_call: TRBJ2-4
d_call: TRBD2
clone_size: few

cdr3_nt: TGTGCCAGCAGTGAAGAAGAGGGGGCCGTAGATACGCAGTATTTT
cdr3_aa: CASSEEEGAVDTQYF
v_call: TRBV2
j_call: TRBJ2-3
d_call: TRBD1
clone_size: NA

cdr3_nt: TGTGCCAGCAGTTTGCCGGAAACTGGCAAGCAGTTCTTC
cdr3_aa: CASSLPETGKQFF
v_call: TRBV28
j_call: TRBJ2-1
d_call: NA
clone_size: NA

cdr3_nt: TGCAGCGTTGAAGACAATTCCGAGCAGTTCTTC
cdr3_aa: CSVEDNSEQFF
v_call: TRBV29-1
j_call: TRBJ2-1
d_call: NA
clone_size: NA

cdr3_nt: TGTGCCATCAGTGACCCGAATGGGCCCGGGGGGAGAGTATCCTACGAGCAGTACTTC
cdr3_aa: CAISDPNGPGGRVSYEQYF
v_call: TRBV10-3
j_call: TRBJ2-7
d_call: TRBD2
clone_size: NA

cdr3_nt: TGCAGTGCTAGAGCACTAGCGGGCTCCTACGAGCAGTACTTC
cdr3_aa: CSARALAGSYEQYF
v_call: TRBV20-1
j_call: TRBJ2-7
d_call: TRBD2
clone_size: NA

cdr3_nt: TGTGCCAGCAGTTACGACTTTTCGGGACAGACCTACGAGCAGTACTTC
cdr3_aa: CASSYDFSGQTYEQYF
v_call: TRBV7-9
j_call: TRBJ2-7
d_call: TRBD1
clone_size: once

cdr3_nt: TGCAGCGTTGAGGCCGGGACTAGTTACGAGCAGTACTTC
cdr3_aa: CSVEAGTSYEQYF
v_call: TRBV29-1
j_call: TRBJ2-7
d_call: TRBD2
clone_size: few

cdr3_nt: TGTGCCAGCAGCTTATCGGGACTAGTTTTTGATGAGCAGTTCTTC
cdr3_aa: CASSLSGLVFDEQFF
v_call: TRBV11-2
j_call: TRBJ2-1
d_call: TRBD2
clone_size: NA

cdr3_nt: TGTGCCAGCAGCTTAACCCCGTTACATGACAGGGAAGCACCTTACAATGAGCAGTTCTTC
cdr3_aa: CASSLTPLHDREAPYNEQFF
v_call: TRBV7-3
j_call: TRBJ2-1
d_call: TRBD1
clone_size: NA

cdr3_nt: TGTGCCATCAGTGCCCCGGGGTTAGCGACGAAAACCGGGGAGCTGTTTTTT
cdr3_aa: CAISAPGLATKTGELFF
v_call: TRBV10-3
j_call: TRBJ2-2
d_call: NA
clone_size: NA

cdr3_nt: TGCAGTAAGGCGGCGGTCACAGATACGCAGTATTTT
cdr3_aa: CSKAAVTDTQYF
v_call: TRBV20-1
j_call: TRBJ2-3
d_call: NA
clone_size: few

cdr3_nt: TGTGCCATCATAGTGTCGGGGTTTCGCGAGACCCAGTACTTC
cdr3_aa: CAIIVSGFRETQYF
v_call: TRBV10-3
j_call: TRBJ2-5
d_call: NA
clone_size: few